This T cell receptor beta chain was recorded in a study of blood T cells in healthy people across ages. Study-level findings and limits: Versus aged donors, long-lived donors had higher diversity and more naive CD4+ cells.

Primed by a sample-barcoded 5' primer and a J-beta primer mix, a second PCR proceeded for about 6 to 12 cycles. Tags on each cDNA molecule came from a template-switch adaptor with 12 random nucleotides. TCRdb reprocessed the 5' RACE reads with MiXCR, giving one entry per CDR3 protein. Among some 710,000 distinct CDR3 sequences, around 45% were seen once, and the ten largest hold around 18%. Per the germline V gene, CDR1 is SGHTA and CDR2 is FQGNSA. J gave up 6 bases and V 5 bases, and 12 bases lay outside the gene matches. The CDR3 length is 16 residues. Healthy individuals of Caucasian origin from Russia, aged about 6 to 95, served as donors. There were at least 5 micrograms of total RNA extracted from every sample. Concerning this clonotype itself: Antigen: not known.

This clonotype originated in a man at least 80 years old in good health. The specimen sequenced was blood. The chain uses TRBV7-2 and TRBJ2-1; 8 bases line up with TRBD2. DNA for the CDR3: TGTGCCAGCAGCGCGAGCGTCAGCGGGAGTTCCAATGAGCAGTTCTTC. Protein product: CASSASVSGSSNEQFF.